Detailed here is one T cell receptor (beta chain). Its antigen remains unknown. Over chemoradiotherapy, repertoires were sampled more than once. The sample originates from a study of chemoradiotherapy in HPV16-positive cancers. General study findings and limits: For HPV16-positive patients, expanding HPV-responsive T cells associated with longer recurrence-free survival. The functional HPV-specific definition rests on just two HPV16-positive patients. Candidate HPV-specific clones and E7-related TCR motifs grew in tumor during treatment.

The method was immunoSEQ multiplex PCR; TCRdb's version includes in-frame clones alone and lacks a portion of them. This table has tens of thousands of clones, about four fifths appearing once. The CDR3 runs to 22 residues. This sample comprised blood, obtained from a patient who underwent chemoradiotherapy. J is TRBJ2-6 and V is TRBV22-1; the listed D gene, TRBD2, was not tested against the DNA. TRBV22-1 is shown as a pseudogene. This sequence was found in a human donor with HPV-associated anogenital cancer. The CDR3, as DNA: TGTCCTGGGAGCACCCTGATCCGGGGAGTTGATAGAAATGGCTCTGGGGCCAACGTCCTGACTTTC. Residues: CPGSTLIRGVDRNGSGANVLTF.